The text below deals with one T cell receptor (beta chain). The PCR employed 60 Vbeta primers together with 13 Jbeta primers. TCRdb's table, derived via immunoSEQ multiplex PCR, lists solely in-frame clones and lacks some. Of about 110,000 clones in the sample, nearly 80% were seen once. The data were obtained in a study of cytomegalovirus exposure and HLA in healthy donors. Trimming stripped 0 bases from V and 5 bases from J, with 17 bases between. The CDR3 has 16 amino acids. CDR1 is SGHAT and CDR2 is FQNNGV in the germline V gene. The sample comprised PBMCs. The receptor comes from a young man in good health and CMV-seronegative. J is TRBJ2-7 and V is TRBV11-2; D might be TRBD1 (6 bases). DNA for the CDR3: TGTGCCAGCAGCTTAGATGTCTGGGTAGGGGGAGACGAGCAGTACTTC. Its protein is CASSLDVWVGGDEQYF.